The next 18 T cell receptor beta chains were all read from a single sample in a study of T-cell reconstitution after alpha-beta-depleted transplantation in children. Preparing the TCRbeta library involved the use of unique molecular identifiers. TCRdb reanalysed the PCR reads using MiXCR and keeps one entry per CDR3 protein. This sample has around 380,000 distinct CDR3 sequences, with about a tenth found just once. The specimen was PBMCs from the stem cell graft donor, collected from the stem cell graft. These receptors were taken from a human donor who donated a stem cell graft to a child with acute myeloid leukemia.

This clonotype was observed a handful of times. A junction end diverges from the germline sequence, so it may reflect a read error. As DNA, the CDR3 is TGTGCCAGCAGCTTAGAGAACACCGGGGACCTGTTTTTT. This gives the protein CASSLENTGDLFF. The V call is TRBV11-2, the J call TRBJ2-2; D may be TRBD1 or TRBD2 (5 bases each). The CDR3 has 13 amino acids. CDR1 SGHAT and CDR2 FQNNGV come from the germline V gene.

The chain links TRBV25-1 to TRBJ2-6, with D perhaps matching TRBD2 (7 bases). The CDR3 loop spans 19 amino acids. The V and J ends lost 6 bases and 0 bases respectively, with 21 bases between them. Germline CDR1 is MGHDK and CDR2 is SYGVNS. In nucleotides, the CDR3 is TGTGCCAGCAGCGACAAGGGGGGGCAGCGGAGCTCTGGGGCCAACGTCCTGACTTTC. This translates into CASSDKGGQRSSGANVLTF.

This chain connects TRBV12-3 or TRBV12-4 to TRBJ1-5; D is undetermined. The CDR3 spans 15 residues. The germline V and J ends were trimmed by 6 bases and 1 base, with 13 bases remaining between them. The CDR3 sequence is CASRRNIGSNQPQHF. The CDR3 DNA reads as TGTGCCAGCAGGCGGAACATCGGAAGCAATCAGCCCCAGCATTTT.

This chain connects TRBV7-9 to TRBJ2-1; no clear D gene. Looked up from germline, CDR1 is SEHNR and CDR2 is FQNEAQ (reference sequence). V was cut by 5 bases and J by 5 bases, with 13 bases left in between. The CDR3 extends over 14 amino acids. CDR3 in DNA: TGTGCCAGCAGCAAGCCGGCCCCGGACAATGAGCAGTTCTTC. This codes for CASSKPAPDNEQFF.

The chain links TRBV7-2 to TRBJ1-1, with D tentatively TRBD1 (6 bases). This CDR3 has 14 amino acids. Trimming took 5 bases from V and 10 from J, leaving 20 bases between them. CDR1 and CDR2 (germline): SGHTA, FQGNSA. CDR3 amino acids: CASSERGGGMGAFF. The CDR3 nucleotides are TGTGCCAGCAGCGAACGGGGAGGGGGGATGGGAGCTTTCTTT.

This clonotype was observed at least ten times. CDR3 amino acids: CASSQDSGANVLTF. CDR3 bases: TGTGCCAGCTCACAGGACTCTGGGGCCAACGTCCTGACTTTC. This chain connects TRBV18 to TRBJ2-6, with unresolved D. Germline V lookup: CDR1 KGHSH, CDR2 LQKENI. CDR3 length: 14 residues. V lost 4 bases and J lost 0, with 4 bases in between. Full variable domain (outside the CDR3, taken from reference TRBV18 and TRBJ2-6): NAGVMQNPRHLVRRRGQEARLRCSPMKGHSHVYWYRQLPEEGLKFMVYLQKENIIDESGMPKERFSAEFPKEGPSILRIQQVVRGDSAAYFCASSQDSGANVLTFGAGSRLTVL.

This clonotype turned up a few times. The V and J genes are TRBV30 and TRBJ2-5; D remains unclear. The CDR3 is 12 residues long. The V end lost 3 bases, the J end lost 3 bases, and 8 bases lay between the germline ends. The germline V gene has CDR1 GTSNPN and CDR2 SVGIG (reference sequence). CDR3 in amino acids: CAWSRGKETQYF. CDR3 DNA sequence: TGTGCCTGGAGCCGCGGAAAAGAGACCCAGTACTTC. The full variable domain, rest sourced from reference TRBV30 and TRBJ2-5, is SQTIHQWPATLVQPVGSPLSLECTVEGTSNPNLYWYRQAAGRGLQLLFYSVGIGQISSEVPQNLSASRPQDRQFILSSKKLLLSDSGFYLCAWSRGKETQYFGPGTRLLVL.

The chain recombines TRBV6-2 or TRBV6-3 with TRBJ2-1, with D perhaps given as TRBD1 or TRBD2 (5 bases each). Trimming removed 0 bases at V and 8 bases at J, with 14 bases between. Looked up from germline, CDR1 is MNHEY and CDR2 is SVGEGT. CDR3 length equals 15 residues. As DNA, the CDR3 is TGTGCCAGCAGTTACTCAAGGACTGGACAACATGAGCAGTTCTTC. This codes for CASSYSRTGQHEQFF.

The table lists this clonotype with a few counts. The chain employs TRBV5-1 and TRBJ2-7; D not certain. Trimming shortened V by 3 bases and J by 0 bases, and 10 bases separated the two germline ends. The CDR3 is 14 residues long. The V gene's germline CDR1 is SGHRS and CDR2 YFSETQ. DNA for the CDR3: TGCGCCAGCAGCTCATCCTGGACCTCCTACGAGCAGTACTTC. Translating gives CASSSSWTSYEQYF.

In its sample, this clonotype was seen many times. This chain joins TRBV20-1 and TRBJ2-7; no firm D call. Per the germline V gene, CDR1 is DFQATT and CDR2 is SNEGSKA (reference sequence). V dropped 0 bases and J dropped 3 bases, with 15 bases sitting between them. This CDR3 comprises 15 residues. CDR3 sequence: CSAREVANHNYEQYF. CDR3 DNA sequence: TGCAGTGCTAGAGAGGTGGCAAATCATAACTACGAGCAGTACTTC.

This clonotype showed up just a few times. The chain carries TRBV7-3 and TRBJ2-6, with TRBD1 matching 11 bases. V shed 4 bases, J shed 3 bases, and the junction held 8 bases outside the gene matches. From germline, CDR1 is SGHTA and CDR2 FQGTGA. The CDR3 totals 18 residues. CDR3: CASSSTGQGAVGANVLTF. In DNA, the CDR3 is TGTGCCAGCAGCTCTACCGGACAGGGGGCGGTTGGGGCCAACGTCCTGACTTTC.

This chain uses TRBV20-1 with TRBJ2-1; TRBD1 might be the D (6 bases). The germline gives CDR1 DFQATT, CDR2 SNEGSKA (reference sequence). The CDR3 sequence is 13 residues long. Deletions cut 6 bases from V and 5 bases from J, with 14 bases between. In DNA form, the CDR3 reads TGCAGTGCCCAAGACAGGAATAACAATGAGCAGTTCTTC. Translated: CSAQDRNNNEQFF.

This clonotype was counted many times. This chain uses TRBV5-6 with TRBJ1-5, with a weak D call TRBD1 (6 bases). The CDR3 consists of 17 residues. Germline CDR1 SGHDT, CDR2 YYEEEE. Trimming stripped 2 bases from V and 4 bases from J, with 19 bases between. The DNA of the CDR3 is TGTGCCAGCAGCTTAGGGACACCCAGGATTCCAAATCAGCCCCAGCATTTT. It specifies CASSLGTPRIPNQPQHF.

A few counts support this clonotype. V and J are TRBV20-1 and TRBJ2-7, with TRBD2 matching over 8 bases. The V and J ends lost 5 bases and 5 bases, in that order; junction bases with no gene match: 8. Germline V gives CDR1 DFQATT, CDR2 SNEGSKA (reference sequence). This CDR3 has 13 amino acids. CDR3 sequence: CSAPSGSNNEQYF. The DNA of the CDR3 is TGCAGTGCTCCGAGCGGGAGTAATAACGAGCAGTACTTC.

This clonotype has just a few counts. V gene TRBV9 combines with J gene TRBJ2-1; TRBD2 matches at 7 bases. Germline V CDR1 and CDR2: SGDLS, YYNGEE. V dropped 5 bases and J dropped 5; count of bases not matched to a gene: 4. The CDR3 has 13 residues. CDR3: CASRGGNDNEQFF. The CDR3 nucleotides are TGTGCCAGCAGGGGAGGGAATGACAATGAGCAGTTCTTC.

DNA for the CDR3: TGTGCCAGCAGCAGGGAGCAAATCGCCCTTCAGTTCTTC. Amino acids: CASSREQIALQFF. This chain joins TRBV6-1 and TRBJ2-1; tentatively, D is TRBD1 or TRBD2 (5 bases each). Germline assignment: CDR1 MNHNS and CDR2 SASEGT. The germline V and J ends were trimmed by 6 bases and 13 bases, with 19 bases remaining between them. This CDR3 comprises 13 residues.

This clonotype was seen repeatedly, ten times or more. The chain uses TRBV7-8 and TRBJ2-5; 9 nucleotides line up with TRBD2. The CDR3 extends over 14 amino acids. Trimming cost V 3 bases and J 2 bases; bases outside gene matches: 1. The germline CDR1 and CDR2 sequences are SGHVS and FQNEAQ. The CDR3 here is CASSLTSGQETQYF. The CDR3 DNA reads as TGTGCCAGCAGCTTGACTAGCGGTCAAGAGACCCAGTACTTC. The full variable domain, with the rest looked up from reference TRBV7-8 and TRBJ2-5, is GAGVSQSPRYKVAKRGQDVALRCDPISGHVSLFWYQQALGQGPEFLTYFQNEAQLDKSGLPSDRFFAERPEGSVSTLKIQRTQQEDSAVYLCASSLTSGQETQYFGPGTRLLVL.

CDR3 DNA sequence: TGTGCCAGCAGCGTAGGACTACTCCCAGATACGCAGTATTTT. It specifies CASSVGLLPDTQYF. The chain uses TRBV7-2 and TRBJ2-3, with a possible D match to TRBD2 (6 bases). Per the germline V gene, CDR1 is SGHTA and CDR2 is FQGNSA. The length of the CDR3 is 14 residues. V was pared by 5 bases and J by 4 bases, with 13 bases between.